These 14 T cell receptor beta chains came from one sample sequenced in a study of T cells in Graves' hyperthyroidism and ophthalmopathy. Researchers amplified the TCR beta CDR3 regions from RNA transcripts. When the TCR CDR3 underwent first-round RT-PCR, the HTBI primer set was used. TCRdb reprocessed the multiplex PCR reads with MiXCR, giving one entry per CDR3 protein. Of approximately 600,000 distinct CDR3 sequences in the sample, roughly 14% were seen once. The sample comprised blood. These receptors originate from a woman under 40 with Graves' hyperthyroidism that later progressed to Graves' ophthalmopathy.

This clonotype was counted many times. The V call is TRBV18, the J call TRBJ2-5; D ambiguous. Germline assignment: CDR1 KGHSH and CDR2 LQKENI. This CDR3 has 13 residues. The germline V and J ends were trimmed by 3 bases and 2 bases, with 7 bases remaining between them. CDR3 loop: CASSPGRQETQYF. In DNA, the CDR3 is TGTGCCAGCTCACCCGGCAGGCAAGAGACCCAGTACTTC.

About this clonotype itself: It may be a read error: a sequence one base away is much more abundant. The chain has TRBV6-1 and TRBJ1-1, with D perhaps matching TRBD1 (6 bases). The CDR3 extends over 14 amino acids. The germline V gene encodes CDR1 MNHNS and CDR2 SASEGT. Trimming pared 7 bases from V and 0 bases from J, leaving 12 bases between. DNA for the CDR3: TGTGCCAGCACCAAAGACAGGCTGAACACTGAAGCTTTCTTT. This encodes CASTKDRLNTEAFF.

This clonotype was seen repeatedly, ten times or more. V usage is TRBV28 and J usage is TRBJ1-5, with unresolved D. The CDR3 is made up of 13 amino acids. V dropped 5 bases and J dropped 1 base, with 6 bases sitting between them. Germline V lookup: CDR1 MDHEN, CDR2 SYDVKM. CDR3 loop: CASSMYSNQPQHF. Written as DNA, the CDR3 is TGTGCCAGCAGTATGTACAGCAATCAGCCCCAGCATTTT. Based on the CDR3 plus reference TRBV28 and TRBJ1-5, the full variable domain is DVKVTQSSRYLVKRTGEKVFLECVQDMDHENMFWYRQDPGLGLRLIYFSYDVKMKEKGDIPEGYSVSREKKERFSLILESASTNQTSMYLCASSMYSNQPQHFGDGTRLSIL.

V gene TRBV19 combines with J gene TRBJ1-6; D uncertain. Germline CDR1 is LNHDA and CDR2 is SQIVND (reference sequence). The V and J ends lost 2 bases and 10 bases respectively, with 6 bases between them. The CDR3 contains 12 residues. The CDR3 sequence is CASSIIDSPLHF. CDR3 nucleotide sequence: TGTGCCAGTAGTATAATAGACTCACCCCTCCACTTT.

This clonotype occurred many times. This rearrangement joins TRBV2 to TRBJ2-1; 10 bases map to TRBD2. Trimming cost V 10 bases and J 3 bases; bases outside gene matches: 6. The CDR3 has 14 residues. The germline V gene encodes CDR1 SNHLY and CDR2 FYNNEI. CDR3: CATWTSGYYNEQFF. The CDR3 bases are TGTGCCACCTGGACTAGCGGCTACTACAATGAGCAGTTCTTC.

This clonotype has more than one count but fewer than ten. CDR3 in amino acids: CAISVEDSNQPQHF. The CDR3 DNA sequence: TGTGCCATCAGTGTGGAAGATAGCAATCAGCCCCAGCATTTT. This chain connects TRBV10-3 to TRBJ1-5; no clear D gene. This CDR3 comprises 14 residues. Germline-derived CDR1 and CDR2 are ENHRY and SYGVKD. V lost 4 bases and J lost 0, with 7 bases in between.

This clonotype was seen repeatedly, ten times or more. This chain links TRBV28 with TRBJ1-4, with D maybe TRBD1 (5 bases). Germline CDR1 and CDR2: MDHEN and SYDVKM. CDR3 size: 17 residues. Trimming took off 5 bases at V and 8 bases at J, with 24 bases between the two ends. CDR3 coding DNA: TGTGCCAGCAGTCGTCACTTCCGGGACTCAGGCGACGAAAAACTGTTTTTT. Residues: CASSRHFRDSGDEKLFF.

In its sample, this clonotype was seen a few times. CDR3 amino acids: CASSKGGGSYVNEQFF. The CDR3 nucleotides are TGCGCCAGCAGCAAAGGCGGCGGGAGTTACGTCAATGAGCAGTTCTTC. This sequence joins TRBV5-1 and TRBJ2-1; the match to TRBD2 covers 7 bases. There are 16 residues in the CDR3. CDR1 and CDR2 from the germline V gene are SGHRS and YFSETQ. Losses at the gene ends were 4 bases for V and 6 bases for J; bases not matched to a gene: 13.

This clonotype was found a few times. The CDR3 nucleotides are TGTGCCGTCCGGGACAGGGCCTGGGAGCAGTACTTC. Translation: CAVRDRAWEQYF. The chain links TRBV10-3 to TRBJ2-7; the match to TRBD1 covers 9 bases. The CDR3 is 12 residues long. V was pared by 11 bases and J by 7 bases, with 9 bases of the junction left unmatched. From germline, CDR1 is ENHRY and CDR2 SYGVKD.

This clonotype was recorded many times. In nucleotides, the CDR3 is TGCAGTGCTAGAGACACGACTACCGATATAACCTACGAGCAGTACTTC. This encodes CSARDTTTDITYEQYF. The V and J genes are TRBV20-1 and TRBJ2-7; possible D gene TRBD2, 5 bases. CDR1 and CDR2 (germline): DFQATT, SNEGSKA (reference sequence). The CDR3 runs 16 residues. V was cut by 0 bases and J by 2 bases, with 17 bases left in between.

This clonotype occurred a few times. V gene TRBV7-2 combines with J gene TRBJ2-4; possible D gene TRBD2, 5 bases. CDR1 and CDR2 from the germline V gene are SGHTA and FQGNSA. V lost 5 bases to trimming and J lost 9 bases, with 8 bases between them. The length of the CDR3 is 11 residues. The chain's CDR3 is CASSLGSIQYF. The CDR3 DNA follows: TGTGCCAGCAGCCTAGGGAGCATTCAGTACTTC.

This clonotype was seen at least ten times. The chain couples TRBV2 to TRBJ2-2; maybe TRBD2 (6 bases). Trimming removed 3 bases from V and 5 bases from J, with 16 bases in between. Germline V gene lookup returns CDR1 SNHLY and CDR2 FYNNEI. This CDR3 is 16 amino acids long. The CDR3 is CASSDMGGMGTGELFF. For the CDR3, the DNA is TGTGCCAGCAGTGACATGGGCGGGATGGGGACCGGGGAGCTGTTTTTT.

This clonotype was seen repeatedly, ten times or more. The chain carries TRBV9 and TRBJ2-3, with D hard to call. The CDR3 loop spans 12 amino acids. In germline, CDR1 is SGDLS, CDR2 YYNGEE. Trimming left V 4 bases short and J 1 base short, with 4 bases between. The CDR3 here is CASSRGTDTQYF. The CDR3 DNA follows: TGTGCCAGCAGCAGAGGCACAGATACGCAGTATTTT.

This clonotype was seen at least ten times. The chain has TRBV28 and TRBJ1-1; D is undetermined. CDR1 is MDHEN, CDR2 SYDVKM, per germline. Between the trimmed V and J ends, which lost 7 bases and 4 bases, there was a span of 7 bases. The CDR3 is 11 amino acids. CDR3 sequence: CASTVSTEAFF. The CDR3 DNA follows: TGTGCCAGCACCGTGAGCACTGAAGCTTTCTTT.